The entry below gives a single TCR beta chain sequence along with its context. This table comes from immunoSEQ multiplex PCR, and its TCRdb copy is limited to in-frame clones, with some not included. The data hold roughly 150,000 clones, with over 85% observed a single time. This specimen comes from a study of control samples from healthy donors and cancer patients. CDR1 and CDR2 from the germline V gene are SGHTA and FQGNSA. The J segment lost 2 bases and the V segment lost 4 bases, leaving 10 bases of the junction unmatched. This CDR3 has 16 amino acids. The specimen sequenced was blood. V and J are TRBV7-2 and TRBJ2-5, with 7 bases aligning to TRBD1. The source of this sequence is a man younger than 35 in good health. CDR3 amino acids: CASSSPYRDRQETQYF. The CDR3 DNA follows: TGTGCCAGCAGCTCCCCGTACAGGGACAGACAAGAGACCCAGTACTTC.